These 23 T cell receptor beta chains were sequenced from one sample in a study of PD-1 blockade in classical Hodgkin lymphoma (TCRdb year 2020). Preparation of the library involved the immunoSEQ multiplex PCR assay. TCRdb obtained this table from immuneACCESS and retained in-frame rearrangements with V and J assigned. These tables miss some clones; where compared with another copy, unresolved V genes account for less than half of the shortfall, and the remainder is unexplained. A total of about 7,100 clones appear in this sample, about 83% of them only once. The ten largest make up roughly 63% of the sample. The label giving this sample's time point can be read as: cycle 1 day 1 (C1D1), immediately before nivolumab initiation. All trial patients had relapsed after autologous stem cell transplantation, with cohorts A, B and C differing in prior brentuximab vedotin exposure. The sample was peripheral blood mononuclear cells (PBMCs), taken at baseline. These receptors all come from a human donor with classical Hodgkin lymphoma.

The sample holds a few counts of this clone. J is TRBJ1-4 and V is TRBV6-1, with D maybe TRBD1 (6 bases). The CDR3 length is 14 residues. V gave up 6 bases and J gave up 4 bases, with 12 bases separating them. The germline gives CDR1 MNHNS, CDR2 SASEGT. The CDR3 here is CASRGDRFNEKLFF. The CDR3 DNA is TGTGCCAGCAGGGGAGACAGGTTTAATGAAAAACTGTTTTTT.

The V gene is TRBV30, the J gene TRBJ1-2; D is uncertain. Trimming stripped 6 bases from V and 9 bases from J, with 23 bases between. CDR1 and CDR2 from the germline V gene are GTSNPN and SVGIG (reference sequence). This CDR3 has 14 residues. The chain's CDR3 is CACPDPASVWSYTF. The CDR3 DNA reads TGTGCCTGCCCTGACCCAGCGTCCGTATGGAGCTACACCTTC.

The chain uses TRBV4-1 and TRBJ2-6, with 7 bases that match TRBD1. After removal of 3 bases from V and 0 bases from J, the junction contained 8 bases not matched to a gene. CDR3 length: 18 residues. Germline V gene lookup returns CDR1 MGHRA and CDR2 YSYEKL. CDR3 sequence: CASSQTGTMNSGANVLTF. CDR3 DNA: TGCGCCAGCAGCCAGACAGGGACCATGAACTCTGGGGCCAACGTCCTGACTTTC.

V is TRBV4-2 and J is TRBJ1-1; D gene unclear. The germline gives CDR1 LGHNA, CDR2 YNFKEQ. V shed 0 bases and J shed 11 bases, with 10 bases lying between them. This CDR3 region has 12 residues. CDR3 region: CASSQDLTVAFF. The CDR3 DNA reads TGTGCCAGCAGCCAAGATTTGACCGTGGCTTTCTTT.

This chain joins TRBV5-1 and TRBJ2-5; D is uncertain. From germline, CDR1 is SGHRS and CDR2 YFSETQ. V gave up 1 base and J gave up 9 bases, with 22 bases separating them. The CDR3 length is 16 residues. CDR3: CASSLSGEAGVGSQYF. As DNA, the CDR3 is TGCGCCAGCAGCTTGTCGGGTGAGGCAGGAGTGGGGTCCCAGTACTTC.

This chain joins TRBV7-9 and TRBJ2-7; D is uncertain. Trimming pared 1 base from V and 2 bases from J, leaving 9 bases between. CDR1 is SEHNR, CDR2 FQNEAQ, per germline (reference sequence). This CDR3 is built from 14 residues. The CDR3 sequence: CASSLVGTTYEQYF. Here the CDR3 DNA reads TGTGCCAGCAGCTTAGTTGGCACGACCTACGAGCAGTACTTC.

The V gene is TRBV11-3, the J gene TRBJ2-2; possibly TRBD2 for D (5 bases). The germline V gene has CDR1 SGHNT and CDR2 YENEEA. The CDR3 has 16 residues. Trimming removed 3 bases from V and 4 bases from J, with 15 bases in between. For the CDR3, the DNA is TGTGCCAGCAGCTTGCGGAAGGGAGTTAGCACCGGGGAGCTGTTTTTT. It is translated as CASSLRKGVSTGELFF.

The rearrangement uses TRBV7-2 and TRBJ1-4; unclear D gene. CDR1 and CDR2 (germline): SGHTA, FQGNSA. There are 14 residues in the CDR3. V lost 5 bases and J 0 bases, leaving 7 bases between the germline ends. The CDR3 region is CASSPRATNEKLFF. Here the CDR3 DNA reads TGTGCCAGCAGCCCTAGGGCAACTAATGAAAAACTGTTTTTT.

The V gene is TRBV11-3, the J gene TRBJ2-1; no firm D call. CDR3 size: 12 residues. The germline V and J ends were trimmed by 6 bases and 5 bases, with 8 bases remaining between them. Per the germline V gene, CDR1 is SGHNT and CDR2 is YENEEA. The CDR3 reads CASRASNNEQFF. Here the CDR3 DNA reads TGTGCCAGCAGGGCTAGTAACAATGAGCAGTTCTTC.

The chain joins TRBV10-3 to TRBJ2-7; TRBD1 aligns across 8 bases. CDR3 size: 14 residues. CDR1 and CDR2 (germline): ENHRY, SYGVKD. V shed 4 bases, J shed 7 bases, and the junction held 9 bases outside the gene matches. The CDR3 region is CAISVAGGRGEQYF. CDR3 nucleotide sequence: TGTGCCATCAGTGTGGCAGGGGGCCGGGGAGAGCAGTACTTC.

The chain has TRBV7-9 and TRBJ1-1; no reliable D call. The CDR3 is made up of 14 amino acids. Deletions cut 0 bases from V and 3 bases from J, with 8 bases between. Germline V CDR1 and CDR2: SEHNR, FQNEAQ (reference sequence). In DNA, the CDR3 is TGTGCCAGCAGCTTAGCGATAGGGTACACTGAAGCTTTCTTT. Amino acids: CASSLAIGYTEAFF.

The V and J genes are TRBV18 and TRBJ2-1, with D hard to call. Germline V CDR1 and CDR2: KGHSH, LQKENI. Trimming stripped 2 bases from V and 7 bases from J, with 6 bases between. CDR3 length: 12 amino acids. The CDR3 DNA reads TGTGCCAGCTCACCAAGGGCAAATGAGCAGTTCTTC. Residues: CASSPRANEQFF.

This chain joins TRBV20-1 and TRBJ2-3; D might be TRBD2 (6 bases). Between the trimmed V and J ends, which lost 5 bases and 8 bases, there was a span of 11 bases. The CDR3 has 11 amino acids. Germline V gene lookup returns CDR1 DFQATT and CDR2 SNEGSKA (reference sequence). The CDR3 DNA reads as TGCAGTGCTCCGGCGGGATTTACGCAGTATTTT. It yields the protein CSAPAGFTQYF.

This clone was detected only a few times. This chain joins TRBV7-6 and TRBJ2-1; D is undetermined. CDR3 length: 13 amino acids. V lost 4 bases and J lost 4, with 8 bases in between. Germline CDR1 SGHVS, CDR2 FNYEAQ. The CDR3 is CASSSLNYNEQFF. The DNA of the CDR3 is TGTGCCAGCAGCTCGCTCAATTACAATGAGCAGTTCTTC.

CDR3 region: CASSLTASGRTDTQYF. The DNA of the CDR3 is TGTGCCAGCAGCTTAACGGCTAGCGGGAGGACAGATACGCAGTATTTT. The chain carries TRBV7-3 and TRBJ2-3, with 11 nucleotides matching TRBD2. Germline CDR1 reads SGHTA; CDR2 reads FQGTGA. CDR3 size: 16 residues. Trimming took 0 bases from V and 3 from J; bases not matched to a gene: 2.

This clone was picked up a small number of times. The chain is built from TRBV30 and TRBJ1-2, with D uncertain. This CDR3 is built from 12 residues. Looked up from germline, CDR1 is GTSNPN and CDR2 is SVGIG (reference sequence). V was shortened by 6 bases and J by 4 bases, with 12 bases between the two germline ends. CDR3 nucleotides: TGTGCCTGTGACCCCCTTGGCTATGGCTACACCTTC. It specifies CACDPLGYGYTF.

The J gene is TRBJ2-2, the V gene TRBV11-3; 8 bases match TRBD1. The V gene's germline CDR1 is SGHNT and CDR2 YENEEA. V lost 4 bases and J lost 5; bases outside the gene matches: 3. The CDR3 consists of 14 residues. CDR3 loop: CASSSGTGTGELFF. CDR3 bases: TGTGCCAGCAGCTCCGGGACAGGAACCGGGGAGCTGTTTTTT.

This clone was seen a single time. The genes are TRBV30 and TRBJ1-2, with 11 bases lining up with TRBD1. V dropped 4 bases and J dropped 5; count of bases not matched to a gene: 3. CDR3 length equals 13 residues. Germline values: CDR1 GTSNPN, CDR2 SVGIG (reference sequence). CDR3 sequence: CAWNRDRGYGYTF. The CDR3 nucleotides read TGTGCCTGGAACCGGGACAGGGGGTATGGCTACACCTTC.

The chain joins TRBV7-3 to TRBJ1-1; D gene uncertain. The CDR3 runs 13 residues. Trimming took 6 bases from V and 3 from J, leaving 11 bases between them. Germline CDR1 and CDR2: SGHTA and FQGTGA. The CDR3 here is CASRSDFYTEAFF. The CDR3 DNA reads as TGTGCCAGCAGATCCGACTTTTACACTGAAGCTTTCTTT. Using reference TRBV7-3 and TRBJ1-1 for the parts outside the CDR3, the full variable domain is GAGVSQTPSNKVTEKGKYVELRCDPISGHTALYWYRQSLGQGPEFLIYFQGTGAADDSGLPNDRFFAVRPEGSVSTLKIQRTERGDSAVYLCASRSDFYTEAFFGQGTRLTVV.

The J gene is TRBJ2-3, the V gene TRBV5-1; D not certain. This CDR3 comprises 15 residues. V lost 0 bases to trimming and J lost 0 bases, with 8 bases between them. Germline V gives CDR1 SGHRS, CDR2 YFSETQ. The DNA for the CDR3 is TGCGCCAGCAGCTTGGGCCCGACTAGCACAGATACGCAGTATTTT. Translation gives CASSLGPTSTDTQYF.

The chain is built from TRBV6-4 and TRBJ2-1; D is undetermined. The CDR3 covers 16 residues. In germline, CDR1 is MRHNA, CDR2 SNTAGT. The germline V and J ends were trimmed by 4 bases and 2 bases, with 15 bases remaining between them. CDR3 protein: CASSVVHRYPYNEQFF. In DNA, the CDR3 is TGTGCCAGCAGTGTCGTCCATAGGTACCCCTACAATGAGCAGTTCTTC.

This clone occurred a few times. The rearrangement joins TRBV5-1 to TRBJ2-7, with TRBD1 identical over 9 bases. The CDR3 loop spans 13 amino acids. V lost 4 bases to trimming and J lost 6 bases; unmatched junction nucleotides: 5. Per germline, CDR1 SGHRS and CDR2 YFSETQ. In DNA, the CDR3 is TGCGCCAGCAGCCCGGACAGGGGCTCCGAGCAGTACTTC. Its translation is CASSPDRGSEQYF.

The chain links TRBV14 to TRBJ2-3; 9 positions agree with TRBD2. The length of the CDR3 is 18 residues. After removal of 1 base from V and 7 bases from J, the junction contained 15 bases not matched to a gene. CDR1 is SGHDN and CDR2 is FVKESK in the germline V gene. CDR3 protein: CASSQVAGGTSDFYTQYF. DNA for the CDR3: TGTGCCAGCAGCCAAGTGGCGGGGGGGACCTCCGACTTTTATACGCAGTATTTT.